This passage covers 25 T cell receptor beta chains from one sample sequenced in a study of blood T cell repertoires in COVID-19. Generated by immunoSEQ multiplex PCR, the TCRdb table keeps only in-frame clones and is missing some. The sample has 120,000 or so clones, around 78% seen once. The sample consisted of peripheral blood. Receptor source: a man in his 70s with acute or convalescent COVID-19.

The chain employs TRBV14 and TRBJ2-5; a weak D match, TRBD1 (6 bases). The V gene's germline CDR1 is SGHDN and CDR2 FVKESK. This CDR3 comprises 15 residues. Trimming took off 3 bases at V and 1 base at J, with 12 bases between the two ends. The CDR3 DNA reads as TGTGCCAGCAGCCAGGCCGGACAGTTCCAAGAGACCCAGTACTTC. Protein: CASSQAGQFQETQYF. The full variable domain, completed using reference TRBV14 and TRBJ2-5, is EAGVTQFPSHSVIEKGQTVTLRCDPISGHDNLYWYRRVMGKEIKFLLHFVKESKQDESGMPNNRFLAERTGGTYSTLKVQPAELEDSGVYFCASSQAGQFQETQYFGPGTRLLVL.

The genes are TRBV7-9 and TRBJ2-5; D perhaps matches TRBD1 (6 bases). The CDR3 has 13 residues. The germline V gene encodes CDR1 SEHNR and CDR2 FQNEAQ (reference sequence). Trimming removed 6 bases at V and 2 bases at J, with 10 bases between. DNA of the CDR3: TGTGCCAGCAGACCAGACAGGCAAGAGACCCAGTACTTC. Encoded protein: CASRPDRQETQYF.

V and J are TRBV5-6 and TRBJ1-5, with D maybe TRBD1 (6 bases). CDR3 length: 15 residues. V was cut by 4 bases and J by 0 bases, with 11 bases left in between. Germline V gives CDR1 SGHDT, CDR2 YYEEEE. CDR3 amino acids: CASSAGTTSNQPQHF. In DNA, the CDR3 is TGTGCCAGCAGCGCTGGGACAACTAGCAATCAGCCCCAGCATTTT.

This clone was observed a handful of times. The J gene is TRBJ2-2, the V gene TRBV11-1; possible D gene TRBD2, 6 bases. Looked up from germline, CDR1 is SGHAT and CDR2 is FQDESV (reference sequence). This CDR3 is built from 16 residues. The V and J ends lost 4 bases and 0 bases respectively, with 12 bases between them. CDR3 sequence reads: CASSSPGEANTGELFF. The DNA for the CDR3 is TGTGCCAGCAGCTCCCCGGGGGAGGCGAACACCGGGGAGCTGTTTTTT.

The chain is built from TRBV5-1 and TRBJ1-1; tentatively, D is TRBD1 (5 bases). The V end was cut by 1 base, the J end by 7 bases, with 14 bases between. This CDR3 comprises 14 residues. Germline V gene lookup returns CDR1 SGHRS and CDR2 YFSETQ. Written as DNA, the CDR3 is TGCGCCAGCAGCTTGCAGGGAGGGTCCAATGAAGCTTTCTTT. Its protein product is CASSLQGGSNEAFF.

The chain couples TRBV5-4 to TRBJ2-7, with a weak D call TRBD1 (6 bases). Per the germline V gene, CDR1 is SGHNT and CDR2 is YYREEE (reference sequence). CDR3 length: 15 residues. Trimming removed 3 bases at V and 6 bases at J, with 19 bases between. CDR3 nucleotide sequence: TGTGCCAGCAGCTCCCCCCCGCAGGGGATAGGCGAGCAGTACTTC. This translates into CASSSPPQGIGEQYF. The complete variable domain, with remaining parts taken from reference TRBV5-4 and TRBJ2-7, reads ETGVTQSPTHLIKTRGQQVTLRCSSQSGHNTVSWYQQALGQGPQFIFQYYREEENGRGNFPPRFSGLQFPNYSSELNVNALELDDSALYLCASSSPPQGIGEQYFGPGTRLTVT.

The V gene is TRBV5-1, the J gene TRBJ2-5; D is possibly TRBD2 (5 bases). Trimming removed 5 bases at V and 2 bases at J, with 10 bases between. Germline loops: CDR1 SGHRS, CDR2 YFSETQ. The CDR3 loop spans 13 amino acids. The CDR3 DNA is TGCGCCAGCAGGACGGGATCACAAGAGACCCAGTACTTC. It is translated as CASRTGSQETQYF. Together with reference TRBV5-1 and TRBJ2-5, the CDR3 gives the full variable domain: KAGVTQTPRYLIKTRGQQVTLSCSPISGHRSVSWYQQTPGQGLQFLFEYFSETQRNKGNFPGRFSGRQFSNSRSEMNVSTLELGDSALYLCASRTGSQETQYFGPGTRLLVL.

The chain is built from TRBV11-3 and TRBJ1-1; D is possibly TRBD1 (5 bases). V lost 0 bases to trimming and J lost 6 bases, with 23 bases between them. The CDR3 covers 18 residues. Germline CDR1 reads SGHNT; CDR2 reads YENEEA. The CDR3 coding sequence is TGTGCCAGCAGCTTAGATAGTGGCGGGGTTGTGAGGGACGCTGAAGCTTTCTTT. Protein product: CASSLDSGGVVRDAEAFF.

The rearrangement joins TRBV2 to TRBJ1-2; TRBD1 aligns across 8 bases. V dropped 5 bases and J dropped 6; count of bases not matched to a gene: 17. There are 17 residues in the CDR3. Germline-derived CDR1 and CDR2 are SNHLY and FYNNEI. The CDR3 nucleotides are TGTGCCAGCAGTACAAGGCAGGGGGCGAAACTGACGCATGGCTACACCTTC. It codes for CASSTRQGAKLTHGYTF.

For this clone: An end of the junction does not agree with germline; a read error may underlie this. The rearrangement links TRBV24-1 to TRBJ2-1; TRBD1 agrees at 8 bases. There are 12 residues in the CDR3. The germline CDR1 and CDR2 sequences are KGHDR and SFDVKD. The CDR3 region is CATGDRGHEQFF. The CDR3 coding sequence is TGTGCCACCGGTGACAGGGGCCATGAGCAGTTCTTC.

The CDR3 here is CASSHRTAGNTIYF. DNA of the CDR3: TGTGCCAGCAGCCATCGGACAGCAGGAAACACCATATATTTT. The chain joins TRBV7-6 to TRBJ1-3; D may be TRBD1 (6 bases). The germline CDR1 and CDR2 sequences are SGHVS and FNYEAQ. The CDR3 covers 14 residues. The V and J ends lost 5 bases and 4 bases respectively, with 12 bases between them.

The J gene is TRBJ1-1, the V gene TRBV6-5; 11 bases align to TRBD1. The CDR3 length is 16 residues. The germline V gene has CDR1 MNHEY and CDR2 SVGAGI. The trim removed 2 bases at V and 5 bases at J, leaving 7 bases unmatched. The CDR3 bases are TGTGCCAGCAGTTACATTTTTGGACAGGGGGCAACTGAAGCTTTCTTT. Residues: CASSYIFGQGATEAFF.

The sample holds many counts of this clone. The chain links TRBV4-2 to TRBJ1-5; possible D gene TRBD1, 6 bases. V dropped 1 base and J dropped 6 bases, with 13 bases sitting between them. The CDR3 is 15 residues long. Germline CDR1 reads LGHNA; CDR2 reads YNFKEQ. The CDR3 spells CASSQVGGAGQPQHF. CDR3 in DNA: TGTGCCAGCAGCCAAGTAGGGGGGGCAGGTCAGCCCCAGCATTTT.

This clone was seen a few times. DNA for the CDR3: TGCAGCGTTTTTCCACCGGGACACCATACGACCTACACCTTC. It is translated as CSVFPPGHHTTYTF. The chain is built from TRBV29-1 and TRBJ1-2, with D possibly TRBD1 on 6 matching bases. Per germline, CDR1 SQVTM and CDR2 ANQGSEA. The V gene lost 5 bases and the J gene lost 10 bases, with 23 bases spanning the gap. The CDR3 has 14 amino acids.

This chain links TRBV24-1 with TRBJ1-5; possible D gene TRBD1, 6 bases. Germline V gene sequence: CDR1 KGHDR, CDR2 SFDVKD. The CDR3 has 15 residues. Trimming took 7 bases from V and 0 from J, leaving 12 bases between them. CDR3 coding DNA: TGTGCCACCAGCCCTGGGACACTTAGCAATCAGCCCCAGCATTTT. Its protein product is CATSPGTLSNQPQHF.

CDR3 residues: CASSESPGIYEQYF. The CDR3 region has the DNA TGTGCCAGCAGTGAATCCCCAGGGATCTACGAGCAGTACTTC. The rearrangement uses TRBV25-1 and TRBJ2-7, with D possibly TRBD1 on 5 matching bases. The CDR3 runs to 14 residues. Trimming took 1 base from V and 3 from J, leaving 10 bases between them. Germline V lookup: CDR1 MGHDK, CDR2 SYGVNS.

V and J are TRBV27 and TRBJ2-1, with D perhaps matching TRBD2 (6 bases). The CDR3 is made up of 17 amino acids. Germline loops: CDR1 MNHEY, CDR2 SMNVEV (reference sequence). The germline V and J ends were trimmed by 2 bases and 10 bases, with 24 bases remaining between them. The CDR3 DNA reads TGTGCCAGCAGTTTAACGCCGCGGGACTCCCTATACCGGGAGCAGTTCTTC. It encodes CASSLTPRDSLYREQFF.

This clone was counted a single time. This chain connects TRBV10-3 to TRBJ2-7; 11 nucleotides line up with TRBD1. The CDR3 has 17 residues. CDR1 and CDR2 from the germline V gene are ENHRY and SYGVKD. With 3 bases clipped from V and 4 bases from J, the junction kept 11 bases outside the gene matches. The CDR3 region has the DNA TGTGCCATCAGTGAAGTTACCCCGGGACAGGGGGAATACGAGCAGTACTTC. Amino acids: CAISEVTPGQGEYEQYF.

The rearrangement joins TRBV29-1 to TRBJ1-2, with 7 bases identical to TRBD1. Losses at the gene ends were 3 bases for V and 4 bases for J; bases not matched to a gene: 11. This CDR3 spans 15 amino acids. Per germline, CDR1 SQVTM and CDR2 ANQGSEA. CDR3 sequence (DNA): TGCAGCGTTGATGTAGACAGGGAATTGGGCTATGGCTACACCTTC. Protein: CSVDVDRELGYGYTF.

The gene calls are TRBV7-2 and TRBJ1-5; D is perhaps TRBD1 (6 bases). The germline CDR1 and CDR2 sequences are SGHTA and FQGNSA. This CDR3 has 18 amino acids. Deletions cut 6 bases from V and 0 bases from J, with 21 bases between. The CDR3 bases are TGTGCCAGCAGTGCCCTTGGGGGGGCTGCGTATAGCAATCAGCCCCAGCATTTT. Translating it yields CASSALGGAAYSNQPQHF.

The sample holds a few counts of this clone. CDR3 sequence reads: CASSQGSSRAEAFF. CDR3 bases: TGTGCCAGCAGCCAAGGCTCAAGCAGGGCTGAAGCTTTCTTT. V and J are TRBV14 and TRBJ1-1, with D perhaps TRBD1 (5 bases). Germline assignment: CDR1 SGHDN and CDR2 FVKESK. The CDR3 extends over 14 amino acids. V lost 1 base and J lost 6, with 12 bases in between.

The genes are TRBV6-2 or TRBV6-3 and TRBJ1-5; possible D gene TRBD1, 5 bases. Germline CDR1 MNHEY, CDR2 SVGEGT. The CDR3 sequence is 15 residues long. V lost 0 bases and J 5 bases, leaving 11 bases between the germline ends. CDR3 DNA sequence: TGTGCCAGCAGTTACTCCCGGACACCTTATCAGCCCCAGCATTTT. This gives the protein CASSYSRTPYQPQHF.

V is TRBV6-6 and J is TRBJ2-7; weak D call: TRBD2 (5 bases). The CDR3 spans 14 residues. The V end lost 5 bases, the J end lost 6 bases, and 17 bases lay between the germline ends. The germline V gene encodes CDR1 MNHNY and CDR2 SVGAGI (reference sequence). CDR3 nucleotides: TGTGCCAGCAGTCATTCTTATGAGGGTGGCGAGCAGTACTTC. This gives the protein CASSHSYEGGEQYF.

J is TRBJ1-3 and V is TRBV5-6, with D possibly matching TRBD1 (6 bases). Trimming stripped 2 bases from V and 8 bases from J, with 8 bases between. This CDR3 has 12 residues. CDR1 SGHDT and CDR2 YYEEEE come from the germline V gene. In DNA, the CDR3 is TGTGCCAGCAGCTTCTCAGGGGACACCATATATTTT. As protein: CASSFSGDTIYF. Using reference TRBV5-6 and TRBJ1-3 for the parts outside the CDR3, the full variable domain is DAGVTQSPTHLIKTRGQQVTLRCSPKSGHDTVSWYQQALGQGPQFIFQYYEEEERQRGNFPDRFSGHQFPNYSSELNVNALLLGDSALYLCASSFSGDTIYFGEGSWLTVV.

CDR3 loop: CASSFQRGTDTQYF. CDR3 nucleotides: TGTGCCAGCAGCTTCCAGCGGGGCACAGATACGCAGTATTTT. This sequence joins TRBV7-2 and TRBJ2-3; TRBD2 might be the D (6 bases). The V gene lost 3 bases and the J gene lost 1 base, with 8 bases spanning the gap. The CDR3 has 14 amino acids. Germline V gene lookup returns CDR1 SGHTA and CDR2 FQGNSA.